This T cell receptor (beta chain) appears in the sequencing data of a study of shared clonotypes between healthy human individuals. General study findings and limits: Though the depth was large, rarefaction showed that sorted-subset sequencing was incomplete. The researchers took only blood, and tissue repertoires probably look different.

Profiling relied on immunoSEQ multiplex PCR, and the TCRdb table lists in-frame clones only, not all of them. The sample includes over a million clones, about three quarters of them seen just once. This clone has at least ten counts. Antigen: not known. The TCR originated in a man aged 18 to 30 in good health. Sequences were obtained from memory CD4+ T cells sorted from blood. Subset specified: CD45RA-negative fraction.

CDR3 nucleotide sequence: TGTGCCAGCAGCTTATCGTGGGGGGCATACAATGAGCAGTTCTTC. As protein: CASSLSWGAYNEQFF. This chain connects TRBV7-3 to TRBJ2-1, with D possibly called TRBD1 or TRBD2 (6 bases each). V was shortened by 2 bases and J by 4 bases, with 12 bases between the two germline ends. CDR1 is SGHTA, CDR2 FQGTGA, per germline. The CDR3 runs to 15 residues. Complete variable domain (other parts from reference TRBV7-3 and TRBJ2-1): GAGVSQTPSNKVTEKGKYVELRCDPISGHTALYWYRQSLGQGPEFLIYFQGTGAADDSGLPNDRFFAVRPEGSVSTLKIQRTERGDSAVYLCASSLSWGAYNEQFFGPGTRLTVL.